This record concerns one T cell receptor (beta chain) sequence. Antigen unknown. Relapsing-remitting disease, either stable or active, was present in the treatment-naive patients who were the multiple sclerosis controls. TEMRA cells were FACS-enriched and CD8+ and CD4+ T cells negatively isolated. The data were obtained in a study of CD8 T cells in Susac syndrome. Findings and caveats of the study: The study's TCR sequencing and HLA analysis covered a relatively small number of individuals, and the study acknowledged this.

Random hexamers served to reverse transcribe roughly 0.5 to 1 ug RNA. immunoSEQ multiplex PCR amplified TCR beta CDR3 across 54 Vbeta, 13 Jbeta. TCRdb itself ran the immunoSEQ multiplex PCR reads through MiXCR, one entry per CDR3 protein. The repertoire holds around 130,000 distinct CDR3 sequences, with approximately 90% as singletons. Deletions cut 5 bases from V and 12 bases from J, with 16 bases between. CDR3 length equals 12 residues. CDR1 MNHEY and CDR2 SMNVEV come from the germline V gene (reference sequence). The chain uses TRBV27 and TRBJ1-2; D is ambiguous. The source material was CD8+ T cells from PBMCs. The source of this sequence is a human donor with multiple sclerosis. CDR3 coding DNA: TGTGCCAGCAGTAACCAGGTCGGAGGCCACACCTTC. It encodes CASSNQVGGHTF.